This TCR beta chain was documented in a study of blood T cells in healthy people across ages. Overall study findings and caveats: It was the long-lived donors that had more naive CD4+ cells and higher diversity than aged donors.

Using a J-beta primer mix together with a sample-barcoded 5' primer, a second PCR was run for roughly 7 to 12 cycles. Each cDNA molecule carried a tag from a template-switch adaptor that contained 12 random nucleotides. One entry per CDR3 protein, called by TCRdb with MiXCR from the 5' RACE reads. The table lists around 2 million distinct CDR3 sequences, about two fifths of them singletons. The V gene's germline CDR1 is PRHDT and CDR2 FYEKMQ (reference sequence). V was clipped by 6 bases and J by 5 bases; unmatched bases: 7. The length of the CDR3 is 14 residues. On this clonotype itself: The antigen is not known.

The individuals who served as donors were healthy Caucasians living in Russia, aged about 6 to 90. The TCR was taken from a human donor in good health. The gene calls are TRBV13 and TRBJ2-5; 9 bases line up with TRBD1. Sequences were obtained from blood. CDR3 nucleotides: TGTGCCAGCAGTCGACGGACAGGGGAGGAGACCCAGTACTTC. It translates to CASSRRTGEETQYF.